Following are 16 T cell receptor beta chains from one sample sequenced in a study of cytomegalovirus exposure and HLA in healthy donors. PCR involved 60 Vbeta and 13 Jbeta primers. Clones were sequenced by immunoSEQ multiplex PCR, and TCRdb holds only the in-frame ones, with some missing. The repertoire holds 210,000 or so clones, with about 85% as singletons. The sequencing input was PBMCs. All receptors derive from a girl aged 2-10 years in good health and CMV-seronegative.

A remark on this clone: At one end, the junction sequence differs from germline, possibly due to a read error. This chain links TRBV11-2 with TRBJ2-1; 10 nucleotides align to TRBD2. CDR1 and CDR2 (germline): SGHAT, FQNNGV. The CDR3 is made up of 16 amino acids. This CDR3 is CASSLVASGGYNEQLF. In DNA, the CDR3 is TGTGCCAGCAGCTTAGTGGCTAGCGGGGGATACAATGAGCAGCTCTTC. Looking up the rest from reference TRBV11-2 and TRBJ2-1 gives the full variable domain: EAGVAQSPRYKIIEKRQSVAFWCNPISGHATLYWYQQILGQGPKLLIQFQNNGVVDDSQLPKDRFSAERLKGVDSTLKIQPAKLEDSAVYLCASSLVASGGYNEQLFGPGTRLTVL.

The V and J genes are TRBV7-3 and TRBJ2-3; D is possibly TRBD2 (6 bases). CDR1 is SGHTA, CDR2 FQGTGA, per germline. Between the trimmed V and J ends, which lost 2 bases and 0 bases, there was a span of 12 bases. The CDR3 extends over 16 amino acids. This CDR3 reads CASSLGRGLSTDTQYF. The CDR3 DNA sequence: TGTGCCAGCAGCTTAGGGCGGGGCCTTAGCACAGATACGCAGTATTTT.

The chain has TRBV14 and TRBJ1-2, with TRBD1 as a possible D gene (5 bases). Trimming cost V 6 bases and J 4 bases, with 15 bases left between them. Germline V gene sequence: CDR1 SGHDN, CDR2 FVKESK. There are 14 residues in the CDR3. The CDR3, as DNA: TGTGCCAGCAGATTTGGGGGGGGAGGCTATGGCTACACCTTC. It specifies CASRFGGGGYGYTF.

J is TRBJ2-7 and V is TRBV18; 13 bases agree with TRBD2. The CDR3 consists of 15 residues. Germline loops: CDR1 KGHSH, CDR2 LQKENI. Trimming at V came to 1 base and at J to 3 bases, leaving 0 bases not matched to a gene. The chain's CDR3 is CASSPRTSGSYEQYF. The CDR3, as DNA: TGTGCCAGCTCACCACGGACTAGCGGGAGCTACGAGCAGTACTTC.

The V gene is TRBV5-4, the J gene TRBJ1-3; a weak D match, TRBD1 (5 bases). Germline V gene sequence: CDR1 SGHNT, CDR2 YYREEE (reference sequence). The CDR3 length is 16 residues. Between the trimmed V and J ends, which lost 4 bases and 4 bases, there was a span of 18 bases. CDR3 residues: CASSKLGGRRGNTIYF. The CDR3 region has the DNA TGTGCCAGCAGCAAATTGGGGGGAAGAAGAGGAAACACCATATATTTT.

The chain combines TRBV7-8 with TRBJ2-3; 10 bases fit TRBD2. Germline trimming cut 5 bases from V and 0 bases from J; bases unmatched to any gene: 8. CDR3 size: 17 residues. Looked up from germline, CDR1 is SGHVS and CDR2 is FQNEAQ. This CDR3 is CASSPGTSVTSTDTQYF. In DNA, the CDR3 is TGTGCCAGCAGCCCCGGGACTAGCGTAACTAGCACAGATACGCAGTATTTT. Together with reference TRBV7-8 and TRBJ2-3, the CDR3 gives the full variable domain: GAGVSQSPRYKVAKRGQDVALRCDPISGHVSLFWYQQALGQGPEFLTYFQNEAQLDKSGLPSDRFFAERPEGSVSTLKIQRTQQEDSAVYLCASSPGTSVTSTDTQYFGPGTRLTVL.

The chain links TRBV2 to TRBJ1-2; TRBD1 matches 8 bases. The CDR3 spans 13 residues. Germline values: CDR1 SNHLY, CDR2 FYNNEI. Losses at the gene ends were 4 bases for V and 2 bases for J; bases not matched to a gene: 0. The CDR3 loop reads CASSGTGNYGYTF. CDR3 DNA sequence: TGTGCCAGCAGTGGGACAGGGAACTATGGCTACACCTTC.

The chain recombines TRBV2 with TRBJ1-5; tentatively, D is TRBD1 (6 bases). Germline-derived CDR1 and CDR2 are SNHLY and FYNNEI. Between the trimmed V and J ends, which lost 4 bases and 5 bases, there was a span of 15 bases. The CDR3 is 15 residues long. CDR3 in DNA: TGTGCCAGCAGTGTCCGGGACAAAGTCGATCAGCCCCAGCATTTT. Translated: CASSVRDKVDQPQHF.

This rearrangement joins TRBV28 to TRBJ1-4; D may be TRBD1 (6 bases). This CDR3 contains 13 residues. V dropped 11 bases and J dropped 3 bases, with 13 bases sitting between them. CDR1 MDHEN and CDR2 SYDVKM come from the germline V gene. The CDR3 sequence: CASQTGSNEKLFF. The CDR3 coding sequence is TGTGCCTCGCAGACAGGATCTAATGAAAAACTGTTTTTT.

The chain couples TRBV30 to TRBJ2-7; possible D gene TRBD2, 5 bases. Trimming stripped 7 bases from V and 2 bases from J, with 9 bases between. The CDR3 is 11 amino acids. Germline V gene sequence: CDR1 GTSNPN, CDR2 SVGIG (reference sequence). The chain's CDR3 is CALGLAYEQYF. CDR3 coding DNA: TGTGCCTTAGGACTTGCCTACGAGCAGTACTTC.

This clone came up a few times. The chain is built from TRBV6-6 and TRBJ2-7; the match to TRBD1 covers 9 bases. Trimming at V came to 5 bases and at J to 5 bases, leaving 10 bases not matched to a gene. Germline V gene lookup returns CDR1 MNHNY and CDR2 SVGAGI (reference sequence). This CDR3 spans 15 amino acids. The CDR3 region has the DNA TGTGCCAGCAGTGGCCGGGACAGGGCAAGGAACGAGCAGTACTTC. Its protein is CASSGRDRARNEQYF.

Here the CDR3 DNA reads TGTGCCAGCAGAACACAGCAAGAGACCCAGTACTTC. It codes for CASRTQQETQYF. This sequence joins TRBV6-5 and TRBJ2-5, with D unresolved. The ends were cut back, 6 bases at V and 2 bases at J, with 7 bases in the middle. The CDR3 extends over 12 amino acids. The germline V gene encodes CDR1 MNHEY and CDR2 SVGAGI.

V is TRBV18 and J is TRBJ2-3; 10 bases agree with TRBD2. Germline CDR1 reads KGHSH; CDR2 reads LQKENI. The CDR3 is made up of 16 amino acids. V trimming: 6 bases; J trimming: 0 bases; junction bases outside the gene matches: 6. CDR3 DNA: TGTGCCAGCTCCCGCGGACTAGCGGTGAGCACAGATACGCAGTATTTT. As protein: CASSRGLAVSTDTQYF.

V gene TRBV4-1 combines with J gene TRBJ2-7; 7 nucleotides align to TRBD1. Looked up from germline, CDR1 is MGHRA and CDR2 is YSYEKL. The CDR3 consists of 15 residues. The junction had 9 bases not matched to a gene; V was cut back by 3 bases and J by 4 bases. CDR3 loop: CASSQPRDSPYEQYF. The CDR3 DNA reads TGCGCCAGCAGCCAGCCCCGGGACAGTCCTTACGAGCAGTACTTC.

The chain employs TRBV27 and TRBJ2-7; tentatively, D is TRBD2 (6 bases). The CDR3 extends over 15 amino acids. Trimming pared 5 bases from V and 4 bases from J, leaving 18 bases between. The V gene's germline CDR1 is MNHEY and CDR2 SMNVEV (reference sequence). CDR3 bases: TGTGCCAGCAGTACCCCCGGGACGGGGAGGTACGAGCAGTACTTC. Amino acid sequence: CASSTPGTGRYEQYF.

The chain combines TRBV20-1 with TRBJ1-2; TRBD1 might be the D (5 bases). Trimming removed 4 bases from V and 3 bases from J, with 6 bases in between. The CDR3 covers 11 residues. Germline V lookup: CDR1 DFQATT, CDR2 SNEGSKA (reference sequence). The CDR3 DNA reads TGCAGTGCTACGACAGACTATGGCTACACCTTC. This translates into CSATTDYGYTF.